The present T cell receptor (beta chain) was sequenced within a study of T cell responses to AZD1222 COVID-19 vaccine. Study-level points and caveats: Baseline seropositivity occurred in only a handful of AZD1222 recipients. Clonal diversity may have been underestimated, and the donors were mostly white British, with more females than males.

Worth noting for this clone: Antigen unknown.

The protocol was immunoSEQ multiplex PCR, while the TCRdb copy is restricted to in-frame clones and leaves out a portion. This sample has approximately 68,000 clones; 88% occur once, and the top ten carry more than 4%. The sequenced sample was peripheral blood, obtained 28 days after the second dose of the MenACWY control vaccine. The clonotype was recovered from an adult who received the MenACWY meningococcal vaccine as a control.

The CDR3 DNA sequence: TGTGCCAGCAGCCCCCGCCTGGGTAAGCAGTACTTC. This encodes CASSPRLGKQYF. This chain joins TRBV7-8 and TRBJ2-7; D is undetermined. Germline V CDR1 and CDR2: SGHVS, FQNEAQ. The V end was cut by 5 bases, the J end by 8 bases, with 13 bases between. This CDR3 has 12 amino acids. Full variable domain (remainder filled in from reference TRBV7-8 and TRBJ2-7): GAGVSQSPRYKVAKRGQDVALRCDPISGHVSLFWYQQALGQGPEFLTYFQNEAQLDKSGLPSDRFFAERPEGSVSTLKIQRTQQEDSAVYLCASSPRLGKQYFGPGTRLTVT.